These 14 T cell receptor beta chains were sequenced from one sample in a study of cytomegalovirus exposure and HLA in healthy donors. PCR employed 60 Vbeta and 13 Jbeta primers. TCRdb's table, derived via immunoSEQ multiplex PCR, lists solely in-frame clones and lacks some. This sample has some 150,000 clones, with approximately 80% found just once. The material sequenced was PBMCs. The receptors derive from a male donor in good health and CMV-seronegative.

The chain is built from TRBV7-3 and TRBJ2-7; 7 bases fit TRBD1. Germline trimming cut 5 bases from V and 2 bases from J; bases unmatched to any gene: 3. Germline CDR1 SGHTA, CDR2 FQGTGA. The CDR3 extends over 13 amino acids. CDR3 in amino acids: CASSRDSAYEQYF. Here the CDR3 DNA reads TGTGCCAGCAGCCGGGACAGCGCCTACGAGCAGTACTTC.

The chain carries TRBV27 and TRBJ1-2; 10 positions agree with TRBD1. CDR1 is MNHEY and CDR2 is SMNVEV in the germline V gene (reference sequence). After removal of 0 bases from V and 5 bases from J, the junction contained 3 bases not matched to a gene. The CDR3 loop spans 15 amino acids. The CDR3 coding sequence is TGTGCCAGCAGTTTATCGACAGGGGGCTTGTATGGCTACACCTTC. It codes for CASSLSTGGLYGYTF.

The chain joins TRBV27 to TRBJ2-7; 7 positions agree with TRBD2. The junction had 13 bases not matched to a gene; V was cut back by 3 bases and J by 5 bases. CDR1 is MNHEY and CDR2 is SMNVEV in the germline V gene (reference sequence). This CDR3 contains 16 residues. The CDR3: CASSLGFGGRAHEQYF. The DNA for the CDR3 is TGTGCCAGCAGTTTGGGGTTCGGTGGGAGGGCCCACGAGCAGTACTTC.

On this clone itself: At one boundary the junction diverges from the germline segment, which might be a read error. The J gene is TRBJ2-6, the V gene TRBV5-1; the D gene is possibly TRBD2 (6 bases). Germline CDR1 reads SGHRS; CDR2 reads YFSETQ. The CDR3 runs 16 residues. The CDR3 nucleotides are TGCGCCAGCAGCTTGGCGGGGGAAGGTGGGGCCAACGGCCTGACTTTC. Amino acid sequence: CASSLAGEGGANGLTF.

This sequence joins TRBV4-2 and TRBJ1-1; no clear D. The V end lost 4 bases, the J end lost 3 bases, and 6 bases lay between the germline ends. Germline V gives CDR1 LGHNA, CDR2 YNFKEQ. The CDR3 has 12 residues. This CDR3 reads CASSLSDTEAFF. The CDR3 DNA sequence: TGTGCCAGCAGCCTATCTGACACTGAAGCTTTCTTT.

The rearrangement joins TRBV27 to TRBJ2-6; 7 nucleotides align to TRBD1. Germline-derived CDR1 and CDR2 are MNHEY and SMNVEV (reference sequence). V lost 5 bases, J lost 14 bases, and 12 bases stayed unmatched. The CDR3 covers 14 residues. The CDR3 nucleotides read TGTGCCAGCAGTCCCCCGGACAGGCCTACCTTCCTGACTTTC. Translated: CASSPPDRPTFLTF.

The rearrangement uses TRBV9 and TRBJ2-1, with TRBD1 matching 9 bases. In germline, CDR1 is SGDLS, CDR2 YYNGEE. The junction had 14 bases not matched to a gene; V was cut back by 5 bases and J by 8 bases. The CDR3 is 16 amino acids. The CDR3, as DNA: TGTGCCAGCAGTGCTACCGGGACAGGGTTTTTGGATGAGCAGTTCTTC. It codes for CASSATGTGFLDEQFF.

This sequence joins TRBV7-2 and TRBJ2-6, with D perhaps matching TRBD2 (5 bases). The CDR3 contains 12 residues. The V end lost 2 bases, the J end lost 15 bases, and 11 bases lay between the germline ends. Looked up from germline, CDR1 is SGHTA and CDR2 is FQGNSA. The CDR3 DNA sequence: TGTGCCAGCAGCTTACTAGCAAGCGGCCTGACTTTC. Encoded protein: CASSLLASGLTF.

V usage is TRBV6-5 and J usage is TRBJ1-2; 8 nucleotides match TRBD1. The CDR3 contains 13 residues. CDR1 is MNHEY, CDR2 SVGAGI, per germline. The ends lost 2 bases at V and 5 bases at J; junction bases unmatched: 1. The CDR3 region has the DNA TGTGCCAGCAGTTACAGGACAGGGTATGGCTACACCTTC. It specifies CASSYRTGYGYTF.

This clone has only a few counts. The chain uses TRBV7-9 and TRBJ2-7, with 7 bases aligning to TRBD1. The CDR3 has 14 amino acids. The V gene end was trimmed by 5 bases and the J gene end by 2 bases; junction bases not matched to a gene: 6. Germline V CDR1 and CDR2: SEHNR, FQNEAQ (reference sequence). The CDR3 spells CASSPGTAAYEQYF. In nucleotides, the CDR3 is TGTGCCAGCAGCCCCGGGACAGCCGCCTACGAGCAGTACTTC.

The chain is built from TRBV15 and TRBJ2-5; the D gene is possibly TRBD2 (6 bases). The germline V gene has CDR1 LNHNV and CDR2 YYDKDF (reference sequence). This CDR3 has 17 residues. V lost 1 base and J 4 bases, leaving 19 bases between the germline ends. This chain's CDR3 is CATSRGSSPGGIETQYF. Written as DNA, the CDR3 is TGTGCCACCAGCAGAGGCAGTTCCCCAGGAGGGATAGAGACCCAGTACTTC.

The chain combines TRBV19 with TRBJ1-2; TRBD1 agrees at 10 bases. V lost 4 bases and J lost 8; bases outside the gene matches: 10. This CDR3 has 15 amino acids. Germline lookup yields CDR1 LNHDA and CDR2 SQIVND (reference sequence). This CDR3 reads CASSNRGTGVGGYTF. CDR3 in DNA: TGTGCCAGTAGTAACCGAGGGACAGGGGTCGGCGGCTACACCTTC.

This clone appeared once. The rearrangement links TRBV19 to TRBJ1-2; 7 nucleotides align to TRBD1. The V gene end was trimmed by 7 bases and the J gene end by 1 base; junction bases not matched to a gene: 15. CDR1 is LNHDA and CDR2 is SQIVND in the germline V gene (reference sequence). There are 17 residues in the CDR3. The CDR3 DNA reads TGTGCCAGTACCTCTATAGGGACAGCTCCTTTTAACTATGGCTACACCTTC. Its protein product is CASTSIGTAPFNYGYTF.

The chain recombines TRBV6-6 with TRBJ2-7; a possible D gene is TRBD1 (5 bases). Trimming took 5 bases from V and 0 from J, leaving 11 bases between them. CDR1 and CDR2 (germline): MNHNY, SVGAGI (reference sequence). There are 14 residues in the CDR3. The CDR3 sequence is CASSDNTGSYEQYF. The CDR3 DNA follows: TGTGCCAGCAGTGATAATACAGGCTCCTACGAGCAGTACTTC.